These T cell receptor beta chains were read from a single sample in a study of molecular identifiers for immune sequencing clone quantification. MiXCR, run by TCRdb on the PCR reads, gives a single entry per CDR3 protein. The table includes tens of thousands of distinct CDR3 sequences, 25% detected once. Material for sequencing was naive CD8+ T cells from blood, with Jurkat cell RNA spiked in. These receptor sequences come from a human donor in good health. Some libraries in this study had Jurkat cell RNA spiked in. CDR3s include the opening cysteine and the closing phenylalanine or tryptophan. For some rows the clone size is stated as once, few or many, or as a class when expanded; others skip it.

clone_size	j_call	cdr3_length	v_call	cdr3_aa
-	TRBJ2-7	17	TRBV7-8	CASSFSPSGTANYEQYF
many	TRBJ1-5	15	TRBV12-5	CASGSLGASNQPQHF
many	TRBJ2-5	13	TRBV7-6	CASSRTEIETQYF
-	TRBJ2-3	21	TRBV4-2	CASSQVVGLAGDRPSTDTQYF
few	TRBJ2-5	16	TRBV3-1	CASSQVGGVPQETQYF
-	TRBJ2-7	16	TRBV6-1	CASSEWTSGGIYEQYF
many	TRBJ2-3	22	TRBV27	CASRPLWAMQSRDSALTDTQYF
-	TRBJ2-3	13	TRBV3-1	CARRQNPPAPPYF
-	TRBJ1-6	15	TRBV27	CASSTTGGHNSPLHF
-	TRBJ2-1	15	TRBV25-1	CATRGPGLGIGEQFF
many	TRBJ1-1	14	TRBV6-2/TRBV6-3	CASSYSTGETEAFF
-	TRBJ2-3	12	TRBV7-9	CASSDRENTQYF
-	TRBJ1-1	15	TRBV5-3	CARSLQCVRATEAFF
few	TRBJ2-1	16	TRBV28	CASSRDPFYINNEQFF
few	TRBJ1-1	18	TRBV5-6	CASSLRDRGHFTNTEAFF
many	TRBJ2-3	16	TRBV12-3/TRBV12-4	CASTLSGRALGDTQYF
-	TRBJ2-3	15	TRBV29-1	CSSTIGLAVTCTQYF
many	TRBJ1-1	12	TRBV5-6	CASSFSGTEAFF
-	TRBJ2-7	12	TRBV4-2	CASSHGTGEQYF
many	TRBJ2-1	13	TRBV5-1	CASRASRGNEQFF
once	TRBJ1-1	13	TRBV9	CASGVGGGTEAFF
-	TRBJ2-7	15	TRBV27	CASSLSASGIYEQYF
few	TRBJ1-1	15	TRBV18	CASSLNTGSNTEAFF
-	TRBJ2-1	14	TRBV7-7	CASSPWTSYNEQFF
-	TRBJ2-7	14	TRBV28	CASSSSGRVYEQYF
many	TRBJ2-2	15	TRBV9	CASSPWTSWTGELFF
many	TRBJ1-1	14	TRBV4-1	CASSQDTLNTEAFF
few	TRBJ2-4	14	TRBV19	CASSTSRGPNIQYF
-	TRBJ1-4	17	TRBV24-1	CATSDSRDGCTEEKLFF
many	TRBJ2-7	14	TRBV28	CASKTLGTSYEQYF
-	TRBJ1-5	13	TRBV6-4	CASSGPLYQPQHF
many	TRBJ2-7	15	TRBV12-3/TRBV12-4	CASSPGLAGGYEQYF
few	TRBJ2-5	16	TRBV7-2	CASSSPPLAGFETQYF
-	TRBJ2-6	19	TRBV7-9	CASGLPEGDKNSGANVLTF
-	TRBJ2-7	12	TRBV25-1	CASSAHTGRQYF
many	TRBJ1-1	13	TRBV5-1	CASSLYRGTEAFF
many	TRBJ2-6	15	TRBV6-2/TRBV6-3	CASTQQSSGANVLTF
-	TRBJ1-1	17	TRBV6-1	CARSEAFDRGPYTEAFF
many	TRBJ1-5	15	TRBV4-3	CASSQDRVSNQPQHF
few	TRBJ2-2	15	TRBV3-1	CASSQTGLGTGEQFF
many	TRBJ1-5	15	TRBV4-3	CASSQDWHSNQPQHF
few	TRBJ2-3	16	TRBV2	CASSEGISPSTDTQYF
many	TRBJ1-5	15	TRBV7-9	CASSFGQGLLGPQHF
many	TRBJ1-1	15	TRBV5-4	CASSLAWDPNTEAFF
-	TRBJ2-2	13	TRBV28	CASGNVDTRELFF
many	TRBJ2-7	15	TRBV4-3	CASSQDRGGAYEQYF
-	TRBJ2-1	16	TRBV7-6	CASSPGGGPPYNEQLF
-	TRBJ2-1	18	TRBV27	CASSIRLDWTMKYNERFF